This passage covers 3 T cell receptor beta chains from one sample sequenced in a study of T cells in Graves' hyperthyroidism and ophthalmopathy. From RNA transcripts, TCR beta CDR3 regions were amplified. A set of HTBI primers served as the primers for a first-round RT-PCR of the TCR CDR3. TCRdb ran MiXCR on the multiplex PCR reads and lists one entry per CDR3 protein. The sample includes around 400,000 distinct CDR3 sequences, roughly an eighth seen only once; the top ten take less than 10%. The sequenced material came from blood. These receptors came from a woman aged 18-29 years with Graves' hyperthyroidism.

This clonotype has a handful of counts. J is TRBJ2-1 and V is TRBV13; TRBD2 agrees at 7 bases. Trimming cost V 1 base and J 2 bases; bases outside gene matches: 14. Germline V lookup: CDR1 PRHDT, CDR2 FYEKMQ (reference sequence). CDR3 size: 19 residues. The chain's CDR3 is CASSLAGGGLKDAYNEQFF. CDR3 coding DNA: TGTGCCAGCAGCTTAGCGGGGGGAGGGCTTAAAGACGCCTACAATGAGCAGTTCTTC.

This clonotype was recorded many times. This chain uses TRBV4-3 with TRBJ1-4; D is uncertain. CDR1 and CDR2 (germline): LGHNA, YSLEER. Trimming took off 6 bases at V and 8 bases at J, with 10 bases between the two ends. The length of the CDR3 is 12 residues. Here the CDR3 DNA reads TGCGCCAGCAGTTGGGGTTGGGAAAAACTGTTTTTT. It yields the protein CASSWGWEKLFF.

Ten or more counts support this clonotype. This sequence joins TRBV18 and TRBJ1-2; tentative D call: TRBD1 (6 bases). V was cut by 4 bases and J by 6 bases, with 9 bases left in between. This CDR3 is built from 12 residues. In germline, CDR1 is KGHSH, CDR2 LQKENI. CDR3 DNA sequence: TGTGCCAGCTCACGGGGACAAGATGGCTACACCTTC. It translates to CASSRGQDGYTF.